This is a list of T cell receptor beta chains from one sample in a study of blood T cell repertoires in COVID-19. Profiled with immunoSEQ multiplex PCR; TCRdb holds only in-frame clones, not every one. The sample includes 15,000 to 20,000 clones, roughly 90% of them seen just once. The material sequenced was peripheral blood. Receptor source: a human donor in a cohort sampled during active COVID-19. Each CDR3 is given with its conserved first and last residue. The D gene is left open where the match is weak. Some rows mark clone size as missing; the rest say once, few, many or name a class of expanded clone.

d_call: -; clone_size: -; v_call: TRBV25-1; j_call: TRBJ2-2; cdr3_nt: TGTGCCAGCACCGCAGGGGCCACCGGGGAGCTGTTTTTT; cdr3_aa: CASTAGATGELFF
d_call: TRBD1; clone_size: -; v_call: TRBV29-1; j_call: TRBJ2-7; cdr3_nt: TGCAGCGTTGGTGCCGAGGGGGCGGTTCAGTACTTC; cdr3_aa: CSVGAEGAVQYF
d_call: -; clone_size: -; v_call: TRBV28; j_call: TRBJ2-7; cdr3_nt: TGTGCCAGCAGTTTTCAGGGTATAGGGGCCTACGAGCAGTACTTC; cdr3_aa: CASSFQGIGAYEQYF
d_call: TRBD2; clone_size: -; v_call: TRBV6-1; j_call: TRBJ2-2; cdr3_nt: TGTGCCAGCAGTGAAGGGTTAAGCGGGAGGCATGTGGGGGAGCTGTTTTTT; cdr3_aa: CASSEGLSGRHVGELFF
d_call: -; clone_size: -; v_call: TRBV19; j_call: TRBJ2-3; cdr3_nt: TGTGCCAGTAGTCCGGACCTTCCTCAGGGCGCAGATACGCAGTATTTT; cdr3_aa: CASSPDLPQGADTQYF
d_call: -; clone_size: -; v_call: TRBV24-1; j_call: TRBJ2-2; cdr3_nt: TGTGCCACCAGCCCAGGACAAAACACCGGGGAGCTGTTTTTT; cdr3_aa: CATSPGQNTGELFF
d_call: TRBD1; clone_size: -; v_call: TRBV5-5; j_call: TRBJ1-1; cdr3_nt: TGTGCCAGCAGCATTAGGGACAGGGGGCAAACTGAAGCTTTCTTT; cdr3_aa: CASSIRDRGQTEAFF
d_call: -; clone_size: -; v_call: TRBV6-6; j_call: TRBJ2-1; cdr3_nt: TGTGCCAGCAGTTACTCGGGGGCGCAGGACAATGAGCAGTTCTTC; cdr3_aa: CASSYSGAQDNEQFF
d_call: TRBD2; clone_size: -; v_call: TRBV5-4; j_call: TRBJ2-1; cdr3_nt: TGTGCCAGCAGCTTGGGCGGGAGCAGATTGAATGAGCAGTTCTTC; cdr3_aa: CASSLGGSRLNEQFF
d_call: TRBD2; clone_size: -; v_call: TRBV6-6; j_call: TRBJ2-1; cdr3_nt: TGTGCCAGCAGGCCCGGGACTAGCGGGAGCGGTGAGCAGTTCTTC; cdr3_aa: CASRPGTSGSGEQFF
d_call: TRBD1; clone_size: -; v_call: TRBV18; j_call: TRBJ2-1; cdr3_nt: TGTGCCAGCTCACCACTAGGGGGCCTCATCAATGAGCAGTTCTTC; cdr3_aa: CASSPLGGLINEQFF
d_call: TRBD1; clone_size: -; v_call: TRBV2; j_call: TRBJ2-1; cdr3_nt: TGTGCCAGCAGTCCCGGGACAGGGACCTACAATGAGCAGTTCTTC; cdr3_aa: CASSPGTGTYNEQFF
d_call: TRBD1; clone_size: -; v_call: TRBV7-9; j_call: TRBJ2-7; cdr3_nt: TGTGCCAGCAGCTTAAGGCGGGACAGGTCCTACGAGCAGTACTTC; cdr3_aa: CASSLRRDRSYEQYF
d_call: -; clone_size: -; v_call: TRBV9; j_call: TRBJ2-4; cdr3_nt: TGTGCCAGCAGCGTAGGACTAGTAGGAAACATTCAGTACTTC; cdr3_aa: CASSVGLVGNIQYF
d_call: TRBD2; clone_size: -; v_call: TRBV10-3; j_call: TRBJ2-7; cdr3_nt: TGTGCCATCAGTGACGGACTAGCGGGTGCCGGCTACGAGCAGTACTTC; cdr3_aa: CAISDGLAGAGYEQYF
d_call: TRBD2; clone_size: -; v_call: TRBV5-1; j_call: TRBJ2-1; cdr3_nt: TGCGCCAGCAAGGGACTAGCGGGCGGACCCTACAATGAGCAGTTCTTC; cdr3_aa: CASKGLAGGPYNEQFF
d_call: TRBD1; clone_size: -; v_call: TRBV11-2; j_call: TRBJ1-2; cdr3_nt: TGTGCCAGCAGCCAACAGGGGGCGGGTGGCTACACCTTC; cdr3_aa: CASSQQGAGGYTF
d_call: TRBD1; clone_size: few; v_call: TRBV10-3; j_call: TRBJ2-3; cdr3_nt: TGTGCCATCAGTGAGCCGTTAACAGGGGGTCCGACGGGTCATACGCAGTATTTT; cdr3_aa: CAISEPLTGGPTGHTQYF
d_call: -; clone_size: -; v_call: TRBV6-5; j_call: TRBJ1-1; cdr3_nt: TGTGCCAGCAGAACGGTCGACCGTCCTACGGGTGAAGCTTTCTTT; cdr3_aa: CASRTVDRPTGEAFF
d_call: -; clone_size: -; v_call: TRBV10-1; j_call: TRBJ2-7; cdr3_nt: TGCGCCAGCAGTGAGGGCCCTGATTACGAGCAGTACTTC; cdr3_aa: CASSEGPDYEQYF
d_call: -; clone_size: -; v_call: TRBV7-2; j_call: TRBJ1-1; cdr3_nt: TGTGCCAGCAGCTCGTACAGGCGTATGAACACTGAAGCTTTCTTT; cdr3_aa: CASSSYRRMNTEAFF
d_call: TRBD2; clone_size: -; v_call: TRBV18; j_call: TRBJ2-7; cdr3_nt: TGTGCCAGCTCACCACCGGCGGGAGGGTACGAGCAGTACTTC; cdr3_aa: CASSPPAGGYEQYF
d_call: -; clone_size: -; v_call: TRBV5-1; j_call: TRBJ1-4; cdr3_nt: TGCGCCAGCAGCCTCGGAGGAGATAATGAAAAACTGTTTTTT; cdr3_aa: CASSLGGDNEKLFF
d_call: TRBD2; clone_size: few; v_call: TRBV7-6; j_call: TRBJ2-1; cdr3_nt: TGTGCCAGCAGCTTAGCGTCTAGCGGAGCCTACAATGAGCAGTTCTTC; cdr3_aa: CASSLASSGAYNEQFF